This TCR beta chain appears in the sequencing data of a study of graft-versus-host responses after intestinal transplantation. The wider study: The recipients all started with anti-thymocyte globulin induction and then took tacrolimus and steroids for 3 to 4 years.

Study-wide results and limits: Recipient-marrow GvH clones were detected, some having first appeared in ileum or blood.

V lost 0 bases and J lost 0; bases outside the gene matches: 6. Per the germline V gene, CDR1 is LGHNA and CDR2 is YNFKEQ. This CDR3 is 17 amino acids long. With respect to this clone: Its antigen is undetermined.

TCRdb's copy holds only in-frame clones and misses some; the assay was immunoSEQ multiplex PCR. The data show 5,000 to 7,500 clones, about 80% seen once. Lymphocytes from graft epithelium and lamina propria were isolated. Sequencing used ileum tissue, obtained 300 to 310 days after intestinal transplant. The origin of this receptor is a human patient who received an intestinal transplant, so some T cells may come from the graft donor. This chain connects TRBV4-2 to TRBJ2-5, with 8 nucleotides matching TRBD2. CDR3 nucleotides: TGTGCCAGCAGCCAAGAGGGTAGCGGGGCGTACCAAGAGACCCAGTACTTC. Protein product: CASSQEGSGAYQETQYF.